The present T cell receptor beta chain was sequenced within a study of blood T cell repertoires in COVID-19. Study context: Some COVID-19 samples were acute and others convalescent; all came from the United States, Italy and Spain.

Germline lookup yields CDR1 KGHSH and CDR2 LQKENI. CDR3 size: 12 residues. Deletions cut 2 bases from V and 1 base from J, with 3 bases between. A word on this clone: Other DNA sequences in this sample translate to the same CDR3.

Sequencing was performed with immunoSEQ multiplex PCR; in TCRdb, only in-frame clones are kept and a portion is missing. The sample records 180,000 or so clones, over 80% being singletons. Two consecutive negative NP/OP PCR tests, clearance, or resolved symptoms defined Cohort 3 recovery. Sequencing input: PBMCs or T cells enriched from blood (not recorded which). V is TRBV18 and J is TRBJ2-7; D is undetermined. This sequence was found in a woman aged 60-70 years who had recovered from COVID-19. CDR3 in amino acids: CASSPSSYEQYF. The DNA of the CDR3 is TGTGCCAGCTCACCATCTTCCTACGAGCAGTACTTC.